This T cell receptor (beta chain) was observed in a study of blood T cell repertoires in COVID-19. Across the whole study: Samples came from the United States, Italy and Spain, spanning acute and convalescent COVID-19. PBMCs, B-cell-depleted T cells, or T cells provided the cDNA or gDNA that made up the material.

From germline, CDR1 is MDHEN and CDR2 SYDVKM. The V and J ends lost 8 bases and 4 bases, in that order; junction bases with no gene match: 3. The CDR3 sequence is 12 residues long. Original processing methods: Estimates of nucleated cell counts were drawn from the amplification of reference gene primers. Method: immunoSEQ multiplex PCR; TCRdb's copy keeps in-frame clones and lacks some. V and J calls and clone size are given by that table; D and trimming were obtained from the DNA. The sample lists 200,000 to 250,000 clones, roughly 84% seen once, with about 9% in the top ten. The sequence was obtained from a man in his fifties with active or convalescent COVID-19. The genes are TRBV28 and TRBJ2-3, with 7 bases identical to TRBD1. The sequenced sample consisted of peripheral blood. CDR3 amino acids: CASGTASDTQYF. Written as DNA, the CDR3 is TGTGCCAGCGGGACAGCTTCAGATACGCAGTATTTT.